The 30 T cell receptor beta chains listed next were all sequenced from one sample in a study of blood T cell repertoires in COVID-19. TCRdb's table, derived via immunoSEQ multiplex PCR, lists solely in-frame clones and lacks some. Seen here are roughly 66,000 clones, less than 85% observed once, and the top ten hold around 6.3%. The source material was peripheral blood. The receptor source for this set is a man aged 55 to 70 with acute or convalescent COVID-19.

The J gene is TRBJ1-4, the V gene TRBV5-1; perhaps TRBD1 as D (5 bases). The germline CDR1 and CDR2 sequences are SGHRS and YFSETQ. Trimming cost V 0 bases and J 0 bases, with 15 bases left between them. The CDR3 sequence is 18 residues long. CDR3 in DNA: TGCGCCAGCAGCTTGGCCAGGATAGGGGCTGCAACTAATGAAAAACTGTTTTTT. As protein: CASSLARIGAATNEKLFF. The whole variable domain, remainder taken from reference TRBV5-1 and TRBJ1-4, is KAGVTQTPRYLIKTRGQQVTLSCSPISGHRSVSWYQQTPGQGLQFLFEYFSETQRNKGNFPGRFSGRQFSNSRSEMNVSTLELGDSALYLCASSLARIGAATNEKLFFGSGTQLSVL.

This clone was counted a single time. The rearrangement joins TRBV3-1 (or the pseudogene TRBV3-2) to TRBJ2-2, with 7 bases aligning to TRBD2. The V gene's germline CDR1 is LGHDT and CDR2 YNNKEL (reference sequence). The J segment lost 7 bases and the V segment lost 1 base, leaving 3 bases of the junction unmatched. The CDR3 runs 14 residues. The CDR3 sequence: CASSQAGRGGELFF. The CDR3 nucleotides read TGTGCCAGCAGCCAAGCGGGGAGGGGCGGGGAGCTGTTTTTT.

The rearrangement joins TRBV11-2 to TRBJ2-7; TRBD1 matches at 8 bases. CDR3 length: 14 residues. Germline values: CDR1 SGHAT, CDR2 FQNNGV. J was trimmed by 6 bases and V by 6 bases; bases with no gene match: 10. The CDR3 DNA reads TGTGCCAGCAGAGTAGCCGGACAGGGTTTCGAGCAGTACTTC. It specifies CASRVAGQGFEQYF. Full variable domain (outside the CDR3, taken from reference TRBV11-2 and TRBJ2-7): EAGVAQSPRYKIIEKRQSVAFWCNPISGHATLYWYQQILGQGPKLLIQFQNNGVVDDSQLPKDRFSAERLKGVDSTLKIQPAKLEDSAVYLCASRVAGQGFEQYFGPGTRLTVT.

This clone was seen a handful of times. The rearrangement joins TRBV6-2 or TRBV6-3 to TRBJ1-3; D not certain. The CDR3 contains 13 residues. The V and J ends lost 6 bases and 4 bases respectively, with 10 bases between them. Germline CDR1 and CDR2: MNHEY and SVGEGT. For the CDR3, the DNA is TGTGCCAGCAGCCCGGGCTTCGGAAACACCATATATTTT. Protein product: CASSPGFGNTIYF.

This rearrangement joins TRBV2 to TRBJ2-5; 11 bases match TRBD1. The V segment lost 6 bases and the J segment 5 bases; nucleotides outside the gene matches: 8. CDR3 length: 15 residues. Looked up from germline, CDR1 is SNHLY and CDR2 is FYNNEI. The CDR3 is CASSKGQGAGETQYF. In DNA form, the CDR3 reads TGTGCCAGCAGCAAAGGACAGGGGGCGGGGGAGACCCAGTACTTC.

The chain is built from TRBV11-3 and TRBJ1-6; D unresolved. Germline V gene data show CDR1 as SGHNT and CDR2 as YENEEA. The length of the CDR3 is 14 residues. V gave up 8 bases and J gave up 0 bases, with 8 bases separating them. DNA for the CDR3: TGTGCCAGCTCCCGGGGCTCCTATAATTCACCCCTCCACTTT. Residues: CASSRGSYNSPLHF.

The chain recombines TRBV10-1 with TRBJ2-7, with unresolved D. Trimming left V 0 bases short and J 7 bases short, with 10 bases between. CDR3 size: 13 residues. Germline V gives CDR1 WNHNN, CDR2 SYGVQD (reference sequence). The CDR3 spells CASSESPVAEQYF. DNA of the CDR3: TGCGCCAGCAGTGAGTCCCCGGTAGCAGAGCAGTACTTC.

The genes are TRBV29-1 and TRBJ2-6, with D possibly TRBD2 on 6 matching bases. The CDR3 length is 18 residues. Germline CDR1 reads SQVTM; CDR2 reads ANQGSEA. Trimming removed 1 base at V and 4 bases at J, with 20 bases between. The CDR3 nucleotides are TGCAGCGTTGAAGCTGGGACGGGGGTAAGGTCCGGGGCCAACGTCCTGACTTTC. It yields the protein CSVEAGTGVRSGANVLTF. The full variable domain, rest sourced from reference TRBV29-1 and TRBJ2-6, is SAVISQKPSRDICQRGTSLTIQCQVDSQVTMMFWYRQQPGQSLTLIATANQGSEATYESGFVIDKFPISRPNLTFSTLTVSNMSPEDSSIYLCSVEAGTGVRSGANVLTFGAGSRLTVL.

This clone was detected only once. The chain carries TRBV28 and TRBJ2-1; TRBD2 matches at 7 bases. The germline V gene has CDR1 MDHEN and CDR2 SYDVKM. This CDR3 is built from 13 residues. Trimming cost V 5 bases and J 8 bases; bases outside gene matches: 6. The CDR3, as DNA: TGTGCCAGCAGTCCAAATGGGGGGGATGAGCAGTTCTTC. Residues: CASSPNGGDEQFF.

The V gene is TRBV6-5, the J gene TRBJ2-7, with 10 bases lining up with TRBD1. The V gene's germline CDR1 is MNHEY and CDR2 SVGAGI. The CDR3 contains 15 residues. V lost 5 bases, J lost 2 bases, and 6 bases stayed unmatched. CDR3 protein: CASSLRDRGTYEQYF. In nucleotides, the CDR3 is TGTGCCAGCAGTCTCCGGGACAGGGGAACCTACGAGCAGTACTTC.

The rearrangement links TRBV30 to TRBJ1-1; no definite D call. From germline, CDR1 is GTSNPN and CDR2 SVGIG (reference sequence). The CDR3 is 15 amino acids. Trimming removed 0 bases from V and 0 bases from J, with 11 bases in between. DNA for the CDR3: TGTGCCTGGAGTGTACGTGGCCACATGAACACTGAAGCTTTCTTT. Amino acid sequence: CAWSVRGHMNTEAFF.

The rearrangement uses TRBV27 and TRBJ1-1; 7 bases are shared with TRBD1. CDR1 is MNHEY, CDR2 SMNVEV, per germline (reference sequence). V shed 4 bases, J shed 0 bases, and the junction held 5 bases outside the gene matches. The CDR3 totals 15 residues. CDR3 sequence reads: CASSYRGIVNTEAFF. In DNA, the CDR3 is TGTGCCAGCAGTTACAGGGGAATTGTGAACACTGAAGCTTTCTTT.

The chain combines TRBV27 with TRBJ2-5; 8 nucleotides align to TRBD1. CDR3 length equals 12 residues. The germline V gene encodes CDR1 MNHEY and CDR2 SMNVEV (reference sequence). The V segment lost 9 bases and the J segment 5 bases; nucleotides outside the gene matches: 5. The chain's CDR3 is CASYGQGETQYF. CDR3 coding DNA: TGTGCCAGTTATGGACAGGGTGAGACCCAGTACTTC.

The J gene is TRBJ1-1, the V gene TRBV6-5; D is undetermined. The V and J ends lost 0 bases and 5 bases respectively, with 10 bases between them. CDR3 length: 14 amino acids. From germline, CDR1 is MNHEY and CDR2 SVGAGI. CDR3 residues: CASSYSSGRTEAFF. For the CDR3, the DNA is TGTGCCAGCAGTTACTCGAGTGGGCGTACTGAAGCTTTCTTT.

This clone was counted between two and nine times. The chain has TRBV5-4 and TRBJ2-5; no reliable D call. The V end lost 4 bases, the J end lost 2 bases, and 21 bases lay between the germline ends. The V gene's germline CDR1 is SGHNT and CDR2 YYREEE (reference sequence). This CDR3 has 17 residues. As DNA, the CDR3 is TGTGCCAGCAGCCCTAATACCGGGTCTTCGATGCAAGAGACCCAGTACTTC. Translation gives CASSPNTGSSMQETQYF.

The V and J genes are TRBV4-3 and TRBJ2-7; D remains unclear. The germline gives CDR1 LGHNA, CDR2 YSLEER. The CDR3 runs 14 residues. Trimming removed 0 bases at V and 6 bases at J, with 12 bases between. The CDR3 loop reads CASSQDGFGFEQYF. The CDR3 nucleotides read TGCGCCAGCAGCCAAGACGGGTTCGGATTCGAGCAGTACTTC.

The chain recombines TRBV19 with TRBJ1-4, with 10 positions matching TRBD1. The length of the CDR3 is 14 residues. The trim removed 4 bases at V and 11 bases at J, leaving 7 bases unmatched. Germline lookup yields CDR1 LNHDA and CDR2 SQIVND (reference sequence). The CDR3 DNA sequence: TGTGCCAGTAGTACGGGACAGGGGATTGACAAACTGTTTTTT. Protein product: CASSTGQGIDKLFF.

The V and J genes are TRBV2 and TRBJ2-7, with D maybe TRBD1 (7 bases). The CDR3 is 13 amino acids. In germline, CDR1 is SNHLY, CDR2 FYNNEI. The DNA for the CDR3 is TGTGTCCTCCCGGACAGGAGGGGCCGCGAGCAGTACGTC. Its protein is CVLPDRRGREQYV.

The count of this clone is one. The chain joins TRBV19 to TRBJ1-1; the match to TRBD1 covers 8 bases. The length of the CDR3 is 14 residues. V lost 1 base and J lost 5; bases outside the gene matches: 3. Germline V gives CDR1 LNHDA, CDR2 SQIVND (reference sequence). The CDR3 sequence: CASSIAGGRTEAFF. CDR3 sequence (DNA): TGTGCCAGTAGTATAGCAGGGGGCCGTACTGAAGCTTTCTTT.

The chain joins TRBV25-1 to TRBJ2-1; 10 bases fit TRBD2. Germline V gene lookup returns CDR1 MGHDK and CDR2 SYGVNS. With 3 bases clipped from V and 2 bases from J, the junction kept 7 bases outside the gene matches. The CDR3 length is 17 residues. The CDR3 DNA reads TGTGCCAGCAGTGACGGCGTACTAGCGGGGACCTACAATGAGCAGTTCTTC. It encodes CASSDGVLAGTYNEQFF.

The chain links TRBV5-4 to TRBJ1-1; 7 nucleotides align to TRBD1. V lost 6 bases and J lost 1; bases outside the gene matches: 6. The CDR3 loop spans 14 amino acids. From germline, CDR1 is SGHNT and CDR2 YYREEE (reference sequence). CDR3 sequence: CASTLRQGNTEAFF. The DNA of the CDR3 is TGTGCCAGCACCTTACGACAGGGGAACACTGAAGCTTTCTTT.

The gene calls are TRBV6-5 and TRBJ1-1; 7 positions match TRBD1. CDR3 size: 15 residues. CDR1 is MNHEY and CDR2 is SVGAGI in the germline V gene. J was trimmed by 1 base and V by 5 bases; bases with no gene match: 7. The CDR3 protein is CASSPPTGPNTEAFF. In DNA form, the CDR3 reads TGTGCCAGCAGTCCCCCGACAGGGCCGAACACTGAAGCTTTCTTT.

On this clone: Other nucleotide sequences from this sample produce the same CDR3. V is TRBV11-2 and J is TRBJ1-1; TRBD1 aligns across 9 bases. The germline gives CDR1 SGHAT, CDR2 FQNNGV. V was clipped by 6 bases and J by 4 bases; unmatched bases: 3. The CDR3 extends over 13 amino acids. DNA of the CDR3: TGTGCCAGCAGGCAGACAGGGGGCACTGAAGCTTTCTTT. Its protein product is CASRQTGGTEAFF.

The chain is built from TRBV7-9 and TRBJ1-2, with 9 bases matching TRBD1. The J segment lost 3 bases and the V segment lost 8 bases, leaving 13 bases of the junction unmatched. Germline V gene data show CDR1 as SEHNR and CDR2 as FQNEAQ (reference sequence). This CDR3 is built from 16 residues. Here the CDR3 DNA reads TGTGCCAGCGCCCCGTCCGGGACAGGGTCGCACTATGGCTACACCTTC. It yields the protein CASAPSGTGSHYGYTF. Full variable domain (outside the CDR3, taken from reference TRBV7-9 and TRBJ1-2): DTGVSQNPRHKITKRGQNVTFRCDPISEHNRLYWYRQTLGQGPEFLTYFQNEAQLEKSRLLSDRFSAERPKGSFSTLEIQRTEQGDSAMYLCASAPSGTGSHYGYTFGSGTRLTVV.

The rearrangement uses TRBV2 and TRBJ2-2, with 10 bases fitting TRBD2. The CDR3 spans 15 residues. V was clipped by 3 bases and J by 7 bases; unmatched bases: 5. CDR1 and CDR2 (germline): SNHLY, FYNNEI. CDR3 DNA sequence: TGTGCCAGCAGTGACAGCGGGGGGGCCCACGGGGAGCTGTTTTTT. Translation: CASSDSGGAHGELFF. The complete variable domain, with remaining parts taken from reference TRBV2 and TRBJ2-2, reads EPEVTQTPSHQVTQMGQEVILRCVPISNHLYFYWYRQILGQKVEFLVSFYNNEISEKSEIFDDQFSVERPDGSNFTLKIRSTKLEDSAMYFCASSDSGGAHGELFFGEGSRLTVL.

The chain recombines TRBV6-2 or TRBV6-3 with TRBJ2-7; 12 bases map to TRBD1. V was pared by 5 bases and J by 8 bases, with 7 bases of the junction left unmatched. This CDR3 contains 14 residues. CDR1 MNHEY and CDR2 SVGEGT come from the germline V gene. The CDR3 loop reads CASSLTGQGAKQYV. CDR3 in DNA: TGTGCCAGCAGTCTAACGGGACAGGGGGCCAAGCAGTACGTC.

This chain uses TRBV30 with TRBJ1-3, with a tentative D call TRBD1 (6 bases). The germline V gene has CDR1 GTSNPN and CDR2 SVGIG (reference sequence). Trimming left V 0 bases short and J 4 bases short, with 7 bases between. The CDR3 length is 13 residues. CDR3 loop: CAWSVGQGNTIYF. CDR3 nucleotide sequence: TGTGCCTGGAGTGTTGGACAGGGAAACACCATATATTTT. Based on the CDR3 plus reference TRBV30 and TRBJ1-3, the full variable domain is SQTIHQWPATLVQPVGSPLSLECTVEGTSNPNLYWYRQAAGRGLQLLFYSVGIGQISSEVPQNLSASRPQDRQFILSSKKLLLSDSGFYLCAWSVGQGNTIYFGEGSWLTVV.

The chain links TRBV7-2 to TRBJ1-2; D might be TRBD1 (6 bases). The CDR3 sequence is 14 residues long. Germline V gene sequence: CDR1 SGHTA, CDR2 FQGNSA. V was shortened by 2 bases and J by 2 bases, with 9 bases between the two germline ends. CDR3 protein: CASSLSRGNYGYTF. The CDR3 DNA sequence: TGTGCCAGCAGCTTATCCAGGGGCAACTATGGCTACACCTTC. Using reference TRBV7-2 and TRBJ1-2 for the parts outside the CDR3, the full variable domain is GAGVSQSPSNKVTEKGKDVELRCDPISGHTALYWYRQSLGQGLEFLIYFQGNSAPDKSGLPSDRFSAERTGGSVSTLTIQRTQQEDSAVYLCASSLSRGNYGYTFGSGTRLTVV.

The V and J genes are TRBV5-1 and TRBJ1-4; no clear D gene. In germline, CDR1 is SGHRS, CDR2 YFSETQ. The CDR3 runs to 14 residues. The germline V and J ends were trimmed by 2 bases and 4 bases, with 9 bases remaining between them. This chain's CDR3 is CASSFWSLNEKLFF. The CDR3 bases are TGCGCCAGCAGCTTCTGGAGTCTTAATGAAAAACTGTTTTTT.

The V call is TRBV6-5, the J call TRBJ1-2; tentatively, D is TRBD1 (6 bases). V lost 5 bases, J lost 2 bases, and 12 bases lay in between. CDR1 and CDR2 from the germline V gene are MNHEY and SVGAGI. CDR3 length equals 14 residues. CDR3 nucleotides: TGTGCCAGCAGTCTAACAGGGACAAACTATGGCTACACCTTC. This codes for CASSLTGTNYGYTF.